This T cell receptor beta chain was found in a study of control samples from healthy donors and cancer patients. The table lists this clone with a few counts. The data were produced by immunoSEQ multiplex PCR, yet TCRdb's version contains in-frame clones alone and is incomplete. The sample yields 65,000 to 85,000 clones, under 90% seen once. Germline CDR1 SGHDT, CDR2 YYEEEE. Losses at the gene ends were 4 bases for V and 5 bases for J; bases not matched to a gene: 6. This CDR3 spans 14 amino acids. This TCR was recovered from a woman aged 50 to 60 with colorectal cancer. The chain joins TRBV5-6 to TRBJ1-2; 9 nucleotides line up with TRBD1. Sequenced material: PBMCs. DNA of the CDR3: TGTGCCAGCAGCGGGACAGGGTTGGAGTATGGCTACACCTTC. Protein: CASSGTGLEYGYTF.